This TCR beta chain stems from a study of shared clonotypes between healthy human individuals. General study results and limits: The sharing of 4.5% to 5.5% of naive CD4 clonotypes was seen across a handful of donors. Incompleteness in sorted-subset sequencing, despite large depth, was shown by rarefaction.

Details on this clone: Its antigen is as yet unknown. The same CDR3 is also encoded by other DNA sequences in this sample.

TCRdb's table, derived via immunoSEQ multiplex PCR, lists solely in-frame clones and lacks some. The table has roughly 2,300,000 clones, roughly 92% seen once; the top ten hold approximately 0.41%. The V end lost 0 bases, the J end lost 0 bases, and 3 bases lay between the germline ends. The CDR3 runs to 15 residues. Germline values: CDR1 MNHEY, CDR2 SVGAGI. The TCR originated in a man in his late teens or twenties in good health. Some clones in this sample may be carry-over from other donors' samples. The source material was naive CD4+ T cells from PBMCs. Subset noted: CD45RA+ positively selected. The rearrangement uses TRBV6-5 and TRBJ2-6; D unresolved. The CDR3 sequence is CASSYSVSGANVLTF. CDR3 sequence (DNA): TGTGCCAGCAGTTACTCCGTCTCTGGGGCCAACGTCCTGACTTTC.